This T cell receptor beta chain stems from a study of Graves' ophthalmopathy and Graves' hyperthyroidism. Germline CDR1 and CDR2: SGHDN and FVKESK. V lost 1 base and J lost 6, with 9 bases in between. CDR3 length: 14 amino acids. Study results and limitations: In blood, most expanded thyroid clonotypes above 0.001 frequency were also detected.

Ophthalmopathy not arising within 18 months of follow-up defined hyperthyroidism as stable. Certain patients were not enrolled. These were patients with other autoimmune diseases, uncontrolled infections, pregnancy or lactation. From fresh peripheral blood, roughly 11 ml in volume, the PBMCs were obtained. This clonotype was counted a few times. Its antigen is still unknown. Amplified TCR beta CDR3 regions were obtained using RNA transcripts as template. An initial RT-PCR round employing HTBI primers preceded a second-round multiplex PCR. TCRdb called the multiplex PCR reads again in MiXCR, with one record for every CDR3 protein. The data show a few hundred thousand distinct CDR3 sequences, over 20% seen once.

The receptor's source is a woman between 18 and 29 years old with stable Graves' hyperthyroidism. The J gene is TRBJ2-2, the V gene TRBV14; no reliable D call. The sample consisted of peripheral blood. The DNA of the CDR3 is TGTGCCAGCAGCCAAGTAACCGAGGCCGGGGAGCTGTTTTTT. The encoded protein is CASSQVTEAGELFF.